In this sample, the clone carrying this T cell receptor beta chain turned up a few times. Its specificity is not known. Germline CDR1 SGHVT, CDR2 SQSDAQ. The CDR3 is 13 amino acids. The ends were cut back, 4 bases at V and 1 base at J, with 5 bases in the middle. Each clinical donor contributed on average approximately 100,000 T cells from unsorted cryopreserved PBMC. This record comes from a study of T cells in tuberculosis. Overall study results and limits: Smaller distances to GMM-specific TCRs suggested their expansion in active tuberculosis. Active tuberculosis patients had shorter CDR3-alpha; the beta difference was nonsignificant.

Some clones are missing from TCRdb's copy, which holds only in-frame ones; the method was immunoSEQ multiplex PCR. The sample holds nearly 35,000 clones, roughly nine tenths seen once. This TCR derives from a donor aged 10-29 years with latent tuberculosis or without tuberculosis infection. This rearrangement joins TRBV7-4 to TRBJ1-3; no definite D call. The sequenced sample consisted of PBMCs. The CDR3 DNA reads TGTGCCAGCAGCTCCTTTTCTGGAAACACCATATATTTT. Its translation is CASSSFSGNTIYF.